Listed here are 26 T cell receptor beta chains from one sample, sequenced in a study of monozygotic twins with inflammatory bowel disease. Using the 5' RACE reads, TCRdb records one entry per CDR3 protein without DNA. The sample table sets out some 300,000 distinct CDR3 sequences. The source material was blood. These receptors all stem from a human donor with ulcerative colitis or Crohn's disease, or a healthy co-twin of an affected twin (not recorded which).

The genes are TRBV4-2 and TRBJ2-7; TCRdb outputs TRBD1, but without DNA this stays unchecked. The CDR3 runs to 16 residues. Germline V CDR1 and CDR2: LGHNA, YNFKEQ. The chain's CDR3 is CASSRAEGDRGHEQYF.

The genes are TRBV27 and TRBJ2-6; TCRdb's D gene call, TRBD1, goes unchecked for lack of DNA. CDR3 length equals 16 residues. In germline, CDR1 is MNHEY, CDR2 SMNVEV (reference sequence). CDR3 residues: CASSGPDGSGANVLTF.

V is TRBV11-2 and J is TRBJ2-2; the D call of TRBD2 rests on TCRdb alone, since no DNA is present to check it. The CDR3 has 18 residues. Germline V gene data show CDR1 as SGHAT and CDR2 as FQNNGV. This chain's CDR3 is CASSSRGGLTGFTGELFF.

The chain has TRBV6-1 and TRBJ2-5; the TRBD2 assignment by TCRdb is unverifiable without DNA. The CDR3 runs 18 residues. The germline gives CDR1 MNHNS, CDR2 SASEGT. CDR3 residues: CASRSVRTLAGVGETQYF.

The CDR3: CASSTDTGELFF. The chain employs TRBV7-2 and TRBJ2-2. Germline CDR1 SGHTA, CDR2 FQGNSA. CDR3 length equals 12 residues.

The CDR3 region is CSVEDRALNEKLFF. The chain carries TRBV29-1 and TRBJ1-4. CDR1 and CDR2 (germline): SQVTM, ANQGSEA. The CDR3 runs 14 residues.

The V and J genes are TRBV12-3 or TRBV12-4 and TRBJ2-7. This CDR3 region has 12 residues. The CDR3 sequence: CASSPRVLAQYF.

The chain uses TRBV4-2 and TRBJ2-2. This CDR3 has 16 amino acids. Per the germline V gene, CDR1 is LGHNA and CDR2 is YNFKEQ. CDR3 protein: CASSQESSDPTGELFF.

The V gene is TRBV7-2, the J gene TRBJ2-5; as DNA is missing, the TRBD2 call by TCRdb cannot be tested. The CDR3 has 13 residues. The germline gives CDR1 SGHTA, CDR2 FQGNSA. CDR3 in amino acids: CASSWRGAETQYF.

The chain has TRBV12-3 or TRBV12-4 and TRBJ2-1; the TRBD2 assignment by TCRdb is unverifiable without DNA. CDR3 length equals 14 residues. This CDR3 is CASIALAGGHEQFF.

This chain connects TRBV6-2 or TRBV6-3 to TRBJ2-1; TCRdb designates TRBD2, a call that cannot be tested without DNA. CDR1 is MNHEY and CDR2 is SVGEGT in the germline V gene. The CDR3 consists of 18 residues. CDR3 region: CASSWRLAGGPWANEQFF.

The V gene is TRBV12-3 or TRBV12-4, the J gene TRBJ1-2. CDR3 size: 14 residues. CDR3 sequence reads: CASSPRAGVYGYTF.

The chain uses TRBV5-1 and TRBJ1-4. Germline V gene lookup returns CDR1 SGHRS and CDR2 YFSETQ. The CDR3 consists of 14 residues. CDR3 residues: CASSLGRANEKLFF.

This sequence joins TRBV7-2 and TRBJ2-5; TCRdb gives TRBD2 as the D gene, but with no DNA this cannot be confirmed. Germline V gene sequence: CDR1 SGHTA, CDR2 FQGNSA. CDR3 length: 15 residues. CDR3 in amino acids: CASSVTRVAGETQYF.

V and J are TRBV7-8 and TRBJ1-5; TCRdb's D gene call, TRBD1, goes unchecked for lack of DNA. Germline V gives CDR1 SGHVS, CDR2 FQNEAQ. The CDR3 has 17 residues. This CDR3 is CASSPLRGPIVNQPQHF.

This chain links TRBV12-3 or TRBV12-4 with TRBJ1-2. The CDR3 sequence is 12 residues long. The CDR3 sequence: CASSQEAIRYTF.

The rearrangement joins TRBV30 to TRBJ2-2; the D call from TCRdb, TRBD1, cannot be confirmed without DNA. Germline assignment: CDR1 GTSNPN and CDR2 SVGIG (reference sequence). The CDR3 loop spans 14 amino acids. CDR3 residues: CAWSPGANTGELFF.

The chain employs TRBV12-3 or TRBV12-4 and TRBJ2-7; TCRdb gives TRBD2 as the D gene, but with no DNA this cannot be confirmed. The CDR3 spans 13 residues. This chain's CDR3 is CASSRSGGVEQYF.

This CDR3 is CASSLGGQANYGYTF. The rearrangement joins TRBV28 to TRBJ1-2; checking the TCRdb D call of TRBD1 is not possible without DNA. The CDR3 sequence is 15 residues long. Germline V gene data show CDR1 as MDHEN and CDR2 as SYDVKM.

This sequence joins TRBV28 and TRBJ2-7. Germline loops: CDR1 MDHEN, CDR2 SYDVKM. The CDR3 covers 13 residues. This CDR3 is CASRKGSSYEQYF.

V gene TRBV14 combines with J gene TRBJ2-7; without DNA, the TCRdb call of TRBD1 cannot be checked. Germline CDR1 is SGHDN and CDR2 is FVKESK. The CDR3 covers 14 residues. CDR3 amino acids: CASSPGTPTYEQYF.

The chain recombines TRBV13 with TRBJ2-1; TCRdb names TRBD2, which stays unverified in the absence of DNA. There are 15 residues in the CDR3. Germline values: CDR1 PRHDT, CDR2 FYEKMQ (reference sequence). The CDR3 spells CASSRREGRDNEQFF.

The gene calls are TRBV7-2 and TRBJ2-1; TCRdb gives TRBD2 as the D gene, but with no DNA this cannot be confirmed. The CDR3 has 15 amino acids. Germline CDR1 and CDR2: SGHTA and FQGNSA. This chain's CDR3 is CASTKTSGGAGEQFF.

This chain links TRBV7-9 with TRBJ2-2. Germline assignment: CDR1 SEHNR and CDR2 FQNEAQ (reference sequence). CDR3 length: 14 amino acids. The CDR3 region is CASSLVHSTGELFF.

This chain connects TRBV20-1 to TRBJ2-3; TCRdb outputs TRBD2, but without DNA this stays unchecked. The CDR3 consists of 16 residues. Germline CDR1 reads DFQATT; CDR2 reads SNEGSKA (reference sequence). The CDR3 protein is CSAAGTSGRETDTQYF.

The V call is TRBV7-2, the J call TRBJ2-7; absent DNA, TCRdb's TRBD1 call cannot be checked. The CDR3 contains 14 residues. The germline gives CDR1 SGHTA, CDR2 FQGNSA. CDR3 loop: CASSRDRGRGEQYF.